This T cell receptor beta chain appears in the sequencing data of a study of circulating CD8 cells and anti-PD-1 response in melanoma. Using approximately 15 ng of total RNA, TCR libraries were made with the QIAseq Immune Repertoire TCR panel. TCRdb re-analysed the reads in MiXCR, keeping a single row per CDR3 protein. There are roughly 470 distinct CDR3 sequences in the sample; over 9.5% occur only once, and roughly a third lies in the top ten. The CDR3 is 15 amino acids. The germline V gene has CDR1 DFQATT and CDR2 SNEGSKA (reference sequence). V lost 3 bases and J 8 bases, leaving 20 bases between the germline ends. Sorting of live CD3+CD8+TCRalphabeta+ cells by PD-1 and/or TIGIT gave four subsets. Judged by abundance, this clonotype is medium-sized. Given a much more abundant clone one base away, this may be a read error.

The source material was CD8+ T cells from PBMCs, sampled at baseline or after one month of anti-PD-1 therapy (not recorded which). The receptor was isolated from a human donor with melanoma. The chain is built from TRBV20-1 and TRBJ2-1; tentatively, D is TRBD1 or TRBD2 (5 bases each). The CDR3 sequence is CSASGAFTPGDEQFF. The CDR3 nucleotides read TGCAGTGCTAGCGGGGCCTTTACTCCTGGCGATGAGCAGTTCTTC.